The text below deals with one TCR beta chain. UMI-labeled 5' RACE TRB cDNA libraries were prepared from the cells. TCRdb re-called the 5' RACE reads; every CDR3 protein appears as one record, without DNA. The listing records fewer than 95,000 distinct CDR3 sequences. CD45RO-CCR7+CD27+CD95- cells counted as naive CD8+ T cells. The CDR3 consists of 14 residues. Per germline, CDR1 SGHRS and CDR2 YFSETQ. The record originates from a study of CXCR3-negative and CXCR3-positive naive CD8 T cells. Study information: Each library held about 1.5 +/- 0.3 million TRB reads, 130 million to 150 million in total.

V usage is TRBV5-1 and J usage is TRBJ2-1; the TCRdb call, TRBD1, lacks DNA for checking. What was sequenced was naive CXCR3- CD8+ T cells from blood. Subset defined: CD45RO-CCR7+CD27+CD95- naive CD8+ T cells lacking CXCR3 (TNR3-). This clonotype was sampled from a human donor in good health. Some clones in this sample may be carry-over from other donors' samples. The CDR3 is CASRLRDGTNEQFF. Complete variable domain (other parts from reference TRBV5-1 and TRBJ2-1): KAGVTQTPRYLIKTRGQQVTLSCSPISGHRSVSWYQQTPGQGLQFLFEYFSETQRNKGNFPGRFSGRQFSNSRSEMNVSTLELGDSALYLCASRLRDGTNEQFFGPGTRLTVL.